This TCR beta chain stems from a study of blood T cell repertoires in COVID-19. In the study overall: The United States, Italy and Spain provided the acute and convalescent COVID-19 samples. PBMCs, B-cell-depleted T cells, or T cells provided the cDNA or gDNA that made up the material.

Per the authors' pipeline: Amplification from reference gene primers served as the basis for estimated nucleated cell counts. TCRdb's table, derived via immunoSEQ multiplex PCR, lists solely in-frame clones and lacks some. That table supplies the V and J calls and clone size; D and trimming were determined from the DNA. The sample includes under 40,000 clones, more than 80% of them seen just once. Germline V gene data show CDR1 as SGHRS and CDR2 as YFSETQ. V lost 4 bases and J lost 8, with 12 bases in between. The CDR3 totals 12 residues. The chain employs TRBV5-1 and TRBJ1-1; a possible D gene is TRBD1 (6 bases). The sequence was collected from a woman aged 70-85 years with acute or convalescent COVID-19. Sequencing was carried out using peripheral blood. The CDR3 DNA follows: TGCGCCAGCAGCGAGGGGGAGAGCGAAGCTTTCTTT. Protein sequence: CASSEGESEAFF.